The next 32 T cell receptor beta chains were all read from a single sample in a study of shared clonotypes between healthy human individuals. Some clones are missing from TCRdb's copy, which holds only in-frame ones; the method was immunoSEQ multiplex PCR. Of some 2 million clones listed, 95% are singletons. The sequenced material came from naive CD4+ T cells sorted from blood. The subset here: CD45RA+ positively selected. The receptors come from a young man in good health.

This chain links TRBV13 with TRBJ1-3; a possible D gene is TRBD1 (6 bases). CDR3 length equals 14 residues. V gave up 5 bases and J gave up 0 bases, with 8 bases separating them. From germline, CDR1 is PRHDT and CDR2 FYEKMQ (reference sequence). The chain's CDR3 is CASSEGVSGNTIYF. The CDR3 DNA follows: TGTGCCAGCAGCGAGGGGGTCTCTGGAAACACCATATATTTT.

This clone was counted once. The CDR3 region is CASSLDRQGVSGNTIYF. The CDR3 region has the DNA TGTGCCAGCAGCTTAGATAGACAGGGAGTATCTGGAAACACCATATATTTT. V and J are TRBV11-2 and TRBJ1-3, with 7 nucleotides matching TRBD1. CDR3 length: 17 amino acids. V lost 0 bases, J lost 1 base, and 6 bases stayed unmatched. Germline values: CDR1 SGHAT, CDR2 FQNNGV.

The chain joins TRBV5-1 to TRBJ2-3, with a possible D match to TRBD2 (6 bases). This CDR3 has 14 amino acids. V was pared by 5 bases and J by 4 bases, with 14 bases between. Germline V CDR1 and CDR2: SGHRS, YFSETQ. CDR3 region: CASRNGGDADTQYF. The CDR3 DNA reads TGCGCCAGCAGAAATGGCGGGGACGCAGATACGCAGTATTTT. Supplemented by reference TRBV5-1 and TRBJ2-3, the full variable domain reads KAGVTQTPRYLIKTRGQQVTLSCSPISGHRSVSWYQQTPGQGLQFLFEYFSETQRNKGNFPGRFSGRQFSNSRSEMNVSTLELGDSALYLCASRNGGDADTQYFGPGTRLTVL.

The genes are TRBV5-6 and TRBJ2-7; TRBD2 matches at 8 bases. The junction had 7 bases not matched to a gene; V was cut back by 6 bases and J by 2 bases. The CDR3 is made up of 14 amino acids. CDR1 is SGHDT, CDR2 YYEEEE, per germline. CDR3 in amino acids: CASTAGGAPYEQYF. In nucleotides, the CDR3 is TGTGCCAGCACCGCCGGGGGGGCCCCCTACGAGCAGTACTTC.

The chain carries TRBV6-1 and TRBJ1-6, with D perhaps TRBD1 (5 bases). The CDR3 is 13 amino acids. V was shortened by 8 bases and J by 7 bases, with 12 bases between the two germline ends. Per germline, CDR1 MNHNS and CDR2 SASEGT. CDR3 in DNA: TGTGCCAGCTTAACAGGAGGAAATTCACCCCTCCACTTT. Translated: CASLTGGNSPLHF.

The chain joins TRBV5-1 to TRBJ2-7; D gene unclear. V was pared by 4 bases and J by 9 bases, with 17 bases between. The CDR3 loop spans 13 amino acids. CDR1 and CDR2 from the germline V gene are SGHRS and YFSETQ. DNA of the CDR3: TGCGCCAGCAGCGTTTCGTGGGATTCGGTGCAGTACTTC. Translation: CASSVSWDSVQYF.

This chain connects TRBV28 to TRBJ2-7, with D perhaps TRBD1 or TRBD2 (7 bases each). This CDR3 is 16 amino acids long. In germline, CDR1 is MDHEN, CDR2 SYDVKM. Trimming took 6 bases from V and 6 from J, leaving 24 bases between them. CDR3 sequence (DNA): TGTGCCAGCAGCGTCCTGGGAGGGGGCTCCCCACCCGAGCAGTACTTC. Its protein is CASSVLGGGSPPEQYF.

The chain joins TRBV7-6 to TRBJ2-5; 7 bases map to TRBD1. In germline, CDR1 is SGHVS, CDR2 FNYEAQ. V dropped 5 bases and J dropped 2; count of bases not matched to a gene: 5. CDR3 size: 14 residues. The CDR3 sequence is CASSPGQIQETQYF. The DNA for the CDR3 is TGTGCCAGCAGCCCGGGACAGATACAAGAGACCCAGTACTTC.

The chain is built from TRBV18 and TRBJ2-7, with D maybe TRBD1 (5 bases). V lost 2 bases to trimming and J lost 4 bases, with 15 bases between them. The germline V gene has CDR1 KGHSH and CDR2 LQKENI. This CDR3 region has 15 residues. In DNA form, the CDR3 reads TGTGCCAGCTCACCAGGGGCGGAAACGAGTTACGAGCAGTACTTC. Its translation: CASSPGAETSYEQYF.

Of note for this clone: Other DNA sequences of this sample code for an identical CDR3. The chain couples TRBV4-1 to TRBJ2-3; D remains ambiguous. Germline loops: CDR1 MGHRA, CDR2 YSYEKL. V lost 0 bases to trimming and J lost 0 bases, with 10 bases between them. This CDR3 contains 16 residues. CDR3 sequence reads: CASSQDPGRSTDTQYF. Written as DNA, the CDR3 is TGCGCCAGCAGCCAAGATCCCGGCAGGAGCACAGATACGCAGTATTTT.

Of note for this clone: This sample includes further DNA sequences coding for the same CDR3. CDR3 sequence: CASSRGESGNTIYF. The CDR3 DNA reads TGCGCCAGCAGCCGGGGAGAATCTGGAAACACCATATATTTT. The rearrangement uses TRBV5-1 and TRBJ1-3; unclear D gene. Trimming pared 4 bases from V and 1 base from J, leaving 9 bases between. The CDR3 contains 14 residues. Germline CDR1 is SGHRS and CDR2 is YFSETQ.

The V call is TRBV4-3, the J call TRBJ2-4; D not resolved. V lost 0 bases and J lost 3, with 12 bases in between. Germline CDR1 reads LGHNA; CDR2 reads YSLEER. This CDR3 spans 16 amino acids. CDR3 nucleotides: TGCGCCAGCAGCCAAGAACCCGGCGGCAGCAAAAACATTCAGTACTTC. It yields the protein CASSQEPGGSKNIQYF.

The rearrangement links TRBV10-3 to TRBJ2-2; D remains unclear. V was cut by 0 bases and J by 0 bases, with 2 bases left in between. CDR3 length equals 14 residues. Germline assignment: CDR1 ENHRY and CDR2 SYGVKD. This CDR3 is CAISESTNTGELFF. The CDR3 nucleotides are TGTGCCATCAGTGAGTCGACGAACACCGGGGAGCTGTTTTTT.

The chain carries TRBV20-1 and TRBJ1-2; D remains ambiguous. Looked up from germline, CDR1 is DFQATT and CDR2 is SNEGSKA (reference sequence). This CDR3 has 11 residues. Trimming shortened V by 5 bases and J by 8 bases, and 12 bases separated the two germline ends. In DNA form, the CDR3 reads TGCAGTGCTGTAAACTATGGGGGCTACACCTTC. This codes for CSAVNYGGYTF.

The chain recombines TRBV9 with TRBJ2-1; D not certain. Trimming took off 0 bases at V and 2 bases at J, with 12 bases between the two ends. Germline V gene lookup returns CDR1 SGDLS and CDR2 YYNGEE. The CDR3 contains 16 residues. The CDR3 here is CASSVGGSTPYNEQFF. CDR3 sequence (DNA): TGTGCCAGCAGCGTAGGAGGTAGCACGCCCTACAATGAGCAGTTCTTC.

The V call is TRBV23-1, the J call TRBJ1-5; D is possibly TRBD1 (6 bases). TRBV23-1 is designated an ORF whose function remains uncertain. V gave up 2 bases and J gave up 0 bases, with 14 bases separating them. This CDR3 comprises 17 residues. CDR3 coding DNA: TGCGCCAGCAGTCAAGATTACAGGGACCATAGCAATCAGCCCCAGCATTTT. This encodes CASSQDYRDHSNQPQHF.

The chain joins TRBV6-1 to TRBJ1-5, with D perhaps matching TRBD1 (5 bases). Germline V CDR1 and CDR2: MNHNS, SASEGT. Deletions cut 8 bases from V and 0 bases from J, with 11 bases between. There are 14 residues in the CDR3. CDR3 DNA sequence: TGTGCCAGCGGGAGGACACTTAGCAATCAGCCCCAGCATTTT. Its protein product is CASGRTLSNQPQHF.

The chain combines TRBV5-6 with TRBJ1-2; D may be TRBD1 (5 bases). The germline V gene encodes CDR1 SGHDT and CDR2 YYEEEE. This CDR3 is built from 12 residues. Trimming cost V 5 bases and J 7 bases, with 12 bases left between them. In DNA form, the CDR3 reads TGTGCCAGCAGTTTTCCAGGGTCTGGCTACACCTTC. Translated, it gives CASSFPGSGYTF.

The chain is built from TRBV11-3 and TRBJ2-1; D call uncertain. This CDR3 region has 14 residues. Germline CDR1 is SGHNT and CDR2 is YENEEA. Trimming shortened V by 0 bases and J by 5 bases, and 8 bases separated the two germline ends. The CDR3 DNA sequence: TGTGCCAGCAGCTTAGATCTCGGAGACAATGAGCAGTTCTTC. It yields the protein CASSLDLGDNEQFF.

The V gene is TRBV7-3, the J gene TRBJ2-7; TRBD2 aligns across 11 bases. CDR1 is SGHTA and CDR2 is FQGTGA in the germline V gene. V lost 1 base to trimming and J lost 3 bases; unmatched junction nucleotides: 5. This CDR3 is built from 16 residues. This CDR3 is CASSLSASGGIYEQYF. The DNA of the CDR3 is TGTGCCAGCAGCTTAAGTGCTAGCGGGGGGATCTACGAGCAGTACTTC.

About this clone itself: This may stem from a read error, because a much larger clone lies one nucleotide away. Other DNA sequences of this sample code for an identical CDR3. V usage is TRBV27 and J usage is TRBJ1-5, with D unclear. V was cut by 4 bases and J by 0 bases, with 7 bases left in between. CDR3 length equals 14 residues. CDR1 MNHEY and CDR2 SMNVEV come from the germline V gene (reference sequence). The CDR3 nucleotides are TGTGCCAGCAGTTGGGGAAATAGCAATCAGCCCCAGCATTTT. Protein sequence: CASSWGNSNQPQHF.

This sequence joins TRBV4-1 and TRBJ2-3, with 13 bases identical to TRBD2. The V and J ends lost 6 bases and 6 bases, in that order; junction bases with no gene match: 3. CDR1 MGHRA and CDR2 YSYEKL come from the germline V gene. The CDR3 has 14 amino acids. CDR3 residues: CASRTSGGMDTQYF. Written as DNA, the CDR3 is TGCGCCAGCAGGACTAGCGGGGGGATGGATACGCAGTATTTT.

Details on this clone: Other nucleotide sequences in the sample specify the same CDR3. The gene calls are TRBV5-1 and TRBJ1-1; tentative D call: TRBD1 (5 bases). Looked up from germline, CDR1 is SGHRS and CDR2 is YFSETQ. V lost 0 bases to trimming and J lost 0 bases, with 9 bases between them. The CDR3 spans 15 residues. DNA of the CDR3: TGCGCCAGCAGCTTGGCCGGGGCTGTGAACACTGAAGCTTTCTTT. This sequence encodes CASSLAGAVNTEAFF.

The chain links TRBV7-9 to TRBJ2-1, with D possibly being TRBD2 (5 bases). V shed 4 bases and J shed 3 bases, with 10 bases lying between them. CDR3 size: 14 residues. Germline lookup yields CDR1 SEHNR and CDR2 FQNEAQ (reference sequence). This CDR3 reads CASSSYRDYNEQFF. CDR3 coding DNA: TGTGCCAGCAGCTCGTACCGGGACTACAATGAGCAGTTCTTC.

This chain joins TRBV9 and TRBJ2-1; D is possibly TRBD1 (5 bases). The ends were cut back, 5 bases at V and 5 bases at J, with 14 bases in the middle. The CDR3 spans 14 residues. Germline V gene sequence: CDR1 SGDLS, CDR2 YYNGEE. The CDR3 DNA follows: TGTGCCAGCAGACCCCCAGGGTTTGACAATGAGCAGTTCTTC. This gives the protein CASRPPGFDNEQFF. Based on the CDR3 plus reference TRBV9 and TRBJ2-1, the full variable domain is DSGVTQTPKHLITATGQRVTLRCSPRSGDLSVYWYQQSLDQGLQFLIQYYNGEERAKGNILERFSAQQFPDLHSELNLSSLELGDSALYFCASRPPGFDNEQFFGPGTRLTVL.

J is TRBJ2-5 and V is TRBV11-2; 8 positions match TRBD1. The V segment lost 1 base and the J segment 5 bases; nucleotides outside the gene matches: 0. The CDR3 covers 13 residues. CDR1 SGHAT and CDR2 FQNNGV come from the germline V gene. The CDR3 bases are TGTGCCAGCAGCTTAGGGGACAGGGAGACCCAGTACTTC. Protein: CASSLGDRETQYF. The complete variable domain, with remaining parts taken from reference TRBV11-2 and TRBJ2-5, reads EAGVAQSPRYKIIEKRQSVAFWCNPISGHATLYWYQQILGQGPKLLIQFQNNGVVDDSQLPKDRFSAERLKGVDSTLKIQPAKLEDSAVYLCASSLGDRETQYFGPGTRLLVL.

This clone was seen once. The chain carries TRBV11-2 and TRBJ2-1; D is uncertain. CDR1 is SGHAT, CDR2 FQNNGV, per germline. V lost 1 base, J lost 9 bases, and 10 bases lay in between. The CDR3 is 13 residues long. In nucleotides, the CDR3 is TGTGCCAGCAGCTTAGGGGATTTGGGTGAGCAGTTCTTC. Encoded protein: CASSLGDLGEQFF.

Turning to this clone: The sample has other DNA sequences that encode this CDR3 too. J is TRBJ2-5 and V is TRBV18; D might be TRBD2 (6 bases). Trimming removed 6 bases from V and 4 bases from J, with 12 bases in between. Germline-derived CDR1 and CDR2 are KGHSH and LQKENI. The CDR3 spans 13 residues. Here the CDR3 reads CASSRGRGETQYF. The CDR3 DNA sequence: TGTGCCAGCTCTCGGGGGAGAGGAGAGACCCAGTACTTC.

The CDR3 bases are TGCGCCAGCAGCCAAGGAGAATTCTCCTACAATGAGCAGTTCTTC. Translated: CASSQGEFSYNEQFF. V gene TRBV4-1 combines with J gene TRBJ2-1; no clear D. The V and J ends lost 1 base and 0 bases respectively, with 7 bases between them. Per germline, CDR1 MGHRA and CDR2 YSYEKL. The CDR3 sequence is 15 residues long.

This chain joins TRBV6-5 and TRBJ1-2, with 8 bases fitting TRBD1. V was pared by 2 bases and J by 8 bases, with 10 bases of the junction left unmatched. The length of the CDR3 is 15 residues. CDR1 and CDR2 (germline): MNHEY, SVGAGI. The CDR3 bases are TGTGCCAGCAGTTACGGACAGGGCAAGGGGTTCGGCTACACCTTC. Translating gives CASSYGQGKGFGYTF.

The chain recombines TRBV10-3 with TRBJ2-3; tentative D call: TRBD2 (6 bases). The CDR3 covers 15 residues. The V end was cut by 8 bases, the J end by 0 bases, with 15 bases between. Germline CDR1 and CDR2: ENHRY and SYGVKD. This CDR3 is CAIGVSGLSTDTQYF. The CDR3 DNA reads as TGTGCCATCGGGGTGAGCGGGCTAAGCACAGATACGCAGTATTTT.

This rearrangement joins TRBV28 to TRBJ1-1; 8 bases align to TRBD1. V trimming: 3 bases; J trimming: 6 bases; junction bases outside the gene matches: 9. This CDR3 comprises 15 residues. The germline V gene encodes CDR1 MDHEN and CDR2 SYDVKM. The CDR3 nucleotides are TGTGCCAGCAGTTTCCAGGGACAGGCGGCGGCTGAAGCTTTCTTT. Protein: CASSFQGQAAAEAFF.